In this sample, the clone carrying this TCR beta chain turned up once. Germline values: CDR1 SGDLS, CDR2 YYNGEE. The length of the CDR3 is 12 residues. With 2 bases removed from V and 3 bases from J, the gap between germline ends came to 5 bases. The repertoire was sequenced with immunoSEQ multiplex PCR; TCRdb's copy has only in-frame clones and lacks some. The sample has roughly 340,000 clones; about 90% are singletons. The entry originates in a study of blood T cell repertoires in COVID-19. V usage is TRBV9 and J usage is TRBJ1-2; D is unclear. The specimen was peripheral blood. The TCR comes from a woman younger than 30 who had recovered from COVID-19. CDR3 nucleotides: TGTGCCAGCAGCGTCCGGGACTATGGCTACACCTTC. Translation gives CASSVRDYGYTF. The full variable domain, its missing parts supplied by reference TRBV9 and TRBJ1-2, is DSGVTQTPKHLITATGQRVTLRCSPRSGDLSVYWYQQSLDQGLQFLIQYYNGEERAKGNILERFSAQQFPDLHSELNLSSLELGDSALYFCASSVRDYGYTFGSGTRLTVV.